Listed below are T cell receptor beta chains from one sample, sequenced in a study of shared clonotypes between healthy human individuals. TCRdb keeps only in-frame clones here, not all; method: immunoSEQ multiplex PCR. In the table there are about 1.9 million clones, roughly 93% of which are singletons. Material for sequencing was naive CD8+ T cells from PBMCs. The receptors were sampled from a man aged 18 to 29 in good health. Some clones in this sample may be carry-over from other donors' samples. The CDR3 runs from the conserved cysteine through the conserved F or W. Each record gives: D gene, V gene, clone size, J gene, CDR3 DNA, CDR3 protein. The D gene is left open where the match is weak. Rows may omit the clone size; those that give it use once, few, many or a size class.

D: .
V: TRBV30
size: .
J: TRBJ2-7
DNA: TGTGCCTGGACGGGGTCCTACGAGCAGTACTTC
CDR3: CAWTGSYEQYF

D: .
V: TRBV4-3
size: .
J: TRBJ2-5
DNA: TGCGCCAGCAGCCAAGGTGGGGGAGTGACAGAGACCCAGTACTTC
CDR3: CASSQGGGVTETQYF

D: .
V: TRBV19
size: .
J: TRBJ2-7
DNA: TGTGCCAGTAGTATCGGGAGCCCACACGGAGTTTCCTACGAGCAGTACTTC
CDR3: CASSIGSPHGVSYEQYF

D: .
V: TRBV29-1
size: .
J: TRBJ1-2
DNA: TGCAGCGTGCAAACGCTCGGGTTTGGTGGCTACACCTTC
CDR3: CSVQTLGFGGYTF

D: TRBD2
V: TRBV5-8
size: .
J: TRBJ2-7
DNA: TGTGCCAGCCGACACCCACTCGCGGGAGACTACGAGCAGTACTTC
CDR3: CASRHPLAGDYEQYF

D: .
V: TRBV28
size: once
J: TRBJ1-3
DNA: TGTGCCAGCAGTTTAGGAGGCTCTGGAAACACCATATATTTT
CDR3: CASSLGGSGNTIYF

D: .
V: TRBV9
size: .
J: TRBJ2-3
DNA: TGTGCCAGCAGCGTAGTCCCGATCGGGCTAGGGTGGAGCACAGATACGCAGTATTTT
CDR3: CASSVVPIGLGWSTDTQYF

D: .
V: TRBV27
size: .
J: TRBJ2-7
DNA: TGTGCCAGCAGCTGGGGACCCAAAAACTACGAGCAGTACTTC
CDR3: CASSWGPKNYEQYF

D: .
V: TRBV28
size: .
J: TRBJ2-5
DNA: TGTGCCAGCAGTCCACTAGCAGGAGAGACCCAGTACTTC
CDR3: CASSPLAGETQYF

D: .
V: TRBV10-1
size: .
J: TRBJ2-7
DNA: TGCGCCAGCAGTGTCCAGCCTAACCCCTCCTACGAGCAGTACTTC
CDR3: CASSVQPNPSYEQYF

D: .
V: TRBV11-1
size: .
J: TRBJ2-7
DNA: TGTGCCAGCAGCTTAGCACTTGGCGAGCAGTACTTC
CDR3: CASSLALGEQYF

D: .
V: TRBV7-9
size: .
J: TRBJ1-2
DNA: TGTGCCAGCAGCTTAGCAACGGGCTATGGCTACACCTTC
CDR3: CASSLATGYGYTF

D: .
V: TRBV9
size: .
J: TRBJ2-1
DNA: TGTGCCAGCAGCGTAGAGGGGTCATGGGATGAGCAGTTCTTC
CDR3: CASSVEGSWDEQFF

D: TRBD1
V: TRBV5-1
size: once
J: TRBJ2-1
DNA: TGCGCCAGCAGCTTGGTCTGGGGACAGGGGAGTCAGCGAGACAATGAGCAGTTCTTC
CDR3: CASSLVWGQGSQRDNEQFF

D: .
V: TRBV14
size: .
J: TRBJ2-1
DNA: TGTGCCAGCAGCCAGTTACTTTACAATGAGCAGTTCTTC
CDR3: CASSQLLYNEQFF

D: .
V: TRBV28
size: .
J: TRBJ2-1
DNA: TGTGCCAGCAGTTTAACCGGCCAGGGCCCATACAATGAGCAGTTCTTC
CDR3: CASSLTGQGPYNEQFF

D: TRBD2
V: TRBV29-1
size: .
J: TRBJ2-3
DNA: TGCAGCGTTGAATACCAAGCGGGAATCATCACAGATACGCAGTATTTT
CDR3: CSVEYQAGIITDTQYF

D: TRBD2
V: TRBV7-9
size: .
J: TRBJ2-1
DNA: TGTGCCAGCAGCTTAGGACTAGCGGACAATGAGCAGTTCTTC
CDR3: CASSLGLADNEQFF

D: .
V: TRBV4-3
size: .
J: TRBJ2-1
DNA: TGCGCCAGCAGCCCACAGGGGAGGGATGAGCAGTTCTTC
CDR3: CASSPQGRDEQFF

D: TRBD1
V: TRBV28
size: .
J: TRBJ2-7
DNA: TGTGCCAGCAGCTCGGGACAGGGGGCGGGTGGCGAGCAGTACTTC
CDR3: CASSSGQGAGGEQYF

D: TRBD2
V: TRBV27
size: .
J: TRBJ2-7
DNA: TGTGCCAGCAGTCTACTAACGACTAGCGGGAGCTCCTACGAGCAGTACTTC
CDR3: CASSLLTTSGSSYEQYF

D: TRBD1
V: TRBV5-6
size: once
J: TRBJ1-1
DNA: TGTGCCAGCAGCTACCTTCAACAGGGGCTGGAGACTGAAGCTTTCTTT
CDR3: CASSYLQQGLETEAFF

D: .
V: TRBV7-9
size: .
J: TRBJ2-7
DNA: TGTGCCAGCAGCTTAGGTCCCTTCTACGAGCAGTACTTC
CDR3: CASSLGPFYEQYF

D: .
V: TRBV7-9
size: .
J: TRBJ2-2
DNA: TGTGCCAGCAGCTATCCACGGGCGGGCCGGAGCGGGGAGCTGTTTTTT
CDR3: CASSYPRAGRSGELFF

D: TRBD1
V: TRBV6-1
size: .
J: TRBJ1-2
DNA: TGTGCCAGCAGTGAACTGGAGGGGGCGTATGATGGCTACACCTTC
CDR3: CASSELEGAYDGYTF

D: TRBD2
V: TRBV7-2
size: .
J: TRBJ2-3
DNA: TGTGCCAGCAGCATGGGGCTAGCGGACTTCACAGATACGCAGTATTTT
CDR3: CASSMGLADFTDTQYF

D: .
V: TRBV29-1
size: .
J: TRBJ1-6
DNA: TGCAGAGCCAGGGGCTCGATGTGCAATTCACCCCTCCACTTT
CDR3: CRARGSMCNSPLHF

D: .
V: TRBV4-1
size: few
J: TRBJ1-1
DNA: TGCGCCAGCAGCCAAGATCGTGTTGGCACTGAAGCTTTCTTT
CDR3: CASSQDRVGTEAFF

D: .
V: TRBV9
size: once
J: TRBJ2-7
DNA: TGTGCCAGCAGCCCTAGAGGGAGCTCCTACGAGCAGTACTTC
CDR3: CASSPRGSSYEQYF

D: TRBD1
V: TRBV7-9
size: .
J: TRBJ1-5
DNA: TGTGCCAGCAGCCTAACCGGGACAGCAAATCAGCCCCAGCATTTT
CDR3: CASSLTGTANQPQHF

D: TRBD1
V: TRBV28
size: .
J: TRBJ2-7
DNA: TGTGCCAGCAGTCCCTCACAGGGGGCGTTGGGAGAGCAGTACTTC
CDR3: CASSPSQGALGEQYF

D: .
V: TRBV28
size: .
J: TRBJ1-2
DNA: TGTGCCAGCAGTTGGCCGGACGGACGGTTGATGGGGTACACCTTC
CDR3: CASSWPDGRLMGYTF

D: .
V: TRBV2
size: .
J: TRBJ2-1
DNA: TGTGCCAGCATAGTCCGTAATGAGCAGTTCTTC
CDR3: CASIVRNEQFF

D: .
V: TRBV28
size: .
J: TRBJ2-7
DNA: TGTGCCAGCAGTTATGGTAGCGGGACAGCATACGAGCAGTACTTC
CDR3: CASSYGSGTAYEQYF

D: .
V: TRBV6-5
size: .
J: TRBJ2-7
DNA: TGTGCCAGCAGTTACGGTTTCGCCAGGACCTACGAGCAGTACTTC
CDR3: CASSYGFARTYEQYF

D: .
V: TRBV19
size: few
J: TRBJ1-2
DNA: TGTGCCAGTAGTATGCACGATGGCTACACCTTC
CDR3: CASSMHDGYTF

D: .
V: TRBV6-5
size: .
J: TRBJ1-1
DNA: TGTGCCAGCAGCCCCATGAGGGCAGGGGCGGGCGCTTTCTTT
CDR3: CASSPMRAGAGAFF

D: TRBD1
V: TRBV27
size: .
J: TRBJ1-1
DNA: TGTGCCAGCCGGGTAGTCAGGGGGGTCTCTGAAGCTTTCTTT
CDR3: CASRVVRGVSEAFF

D: .
V: TRBV3-1/TRBV3-2
size: .
J: TRBJ2-1
DNA: TGTGCCAGCAGCCAACGGTTCTTC
CDR3: CASSQRFF

D: TRBD2
V: TRBV7-9
size: .
J: TRBJ2-7
DNA: TGTGCCAGCAGCCCCGGGACTAGCGGTTCCTACGAGCAGTACTTC
CDR3: CASSPGTSGSYEQYF

D: .
V: TRBV2
size: .
J: TRBJ1-4
DNA: TGTGCCGCCTCGCTAGGGCGGCGTGAAAAACTGTTTTTT
CDR3: CAASLGRREKLFF

D: .
V: TRBV6-1
size: .
J: TRBJ1-1
DNA: TGTGCCAGCAGTTCTTGGGGGTCCGAGAACACTGAAGCTTTCTTT
CDR3: CASSSWGSENTEAFF

D: .
V: TRBV2
size: .
J: TRBJ1-5
DNA: TGTGCCAGCAGCGAAGGCCAGGGGAATCAGCCCCAGCATTTT
CDR3: CASSEGQGNQPQHF

D: TRBD1
V: TRBV9
size: .
J: TRBJ1-2
DNA: TGTGCCAGCAGCGAAGGGCACGTATCAGGGGGCGGCTATGGCTACACCTTC
CDR3: CASSEGHVSGGGYGYTF

D: .
V: TRBV4-2
size: .
J: TRBJ1-2
DNA: TGTGCCAGCAGCCGGGCTAGGGGTATAACTAACTATGGCTACACCTTC
CDR3: CASSRARGITNYGYTF

D: TRBD2
V: TRBV7-2
size: .
J: TRBJ2-7
DNA: TGTGCCAGCAGTTCTATACGACTAGCGGGAGTCGAGCAGTACTTC
CDR3: CASSSIRLAGVEQYF